This T cell receptor (beta chain) was recovered during a study of shared clonotypes between healthy human individuals (dated by TCRdb to the early 2020s). Turning to the overall study: The cohort comprised two women and a few men aged 18 to 49 years. Libraries were prepared and TCR repertoires were sequenced by different laboratories using diverse techniques, in order to increase sequencing depth and limit assay-specific biases. For each donor, CD4 naive and CD4 memory were each run on three plates, CD8 naive on two plates, and CD8 memory on one plate. Each donor's leukapheresis produced roughly between roughly 0.94 and 9.5 billion PBMCs. To estimate repertoire size and how much clonotype sharing occurs between individuals, the study deeply sequenced the blood TCR repertoires of roughly 5 healthy adults.

The paper as a whole reports these results and caveats: The small number of donors limited the genetic and exposure-history diversity represented. Sampling was restricted to blood, and TCR repertoires in tissue are likely to differ from TCR repertoires in blood. Incomplete sequencing was indicated by rarefaction of sorted-subset datasets, despite the large sequencing depth. Pairwise subsampling led to the expectation that sequencing depth would affect the degree of clonotype sharing among donors. Compared with non-shared clonotypes, clonotypes shared by all four sorted-subset donors had higher generation probabilities. Roughly 5.2% of naive CD4, around 3.5% of naive CD8, 2.3% of memory CD4, and less than 0.45% of memory CD8 clonotypes were shared across a few donors. Naive subsets generally had larger estimated clonotype richness than memory subsets did.

Concerning this clone: It lacks a known antigen. Base qualities are not at hand, and no much larger clone is one base apart.

The donors were healthy, HIV-negative adults with no recently reported acute infections or vaccinations. Every donor was a Caucasian adult residing in Nashville, Tennessee, USA. CD8 memory samples combined magnetically selected CD45RO+ cells with CCR7-negative CD45RA+ effector memory (TemRA) cells. Blood was collected by leukapheresis, and PBMCs were isolated by Ficoll-Histopaque density gradient centrifugation and then cryopreserved in liquid nitrogen vapor phase. Purity and quantity of every magnetically sorted T cell population were checked by analytical flow cytometry. From each sorted fraction, genomic DNA was isolated and quantified by UV absorbance on a Nanodrop 2000c. Using the deep immunoSEQ assay, multiplex PCR amplified TCR CDR3 regions from genomic DNA. Genomic DNA extracted from each cell subset was distributed evenly over all wells of several immunoSEQ 96-well plates, and each plate served as one replicate. For sorted subsets, 150 to 250 ng of genomic DNA, equivalent to some 33,000 T cell genomes, went into each replicate PCR. Purified libraries were measured with a Qubit 3.0 fluorometer, size-checked on a Bioanalyzer 2100, and measured again with the KAPA Library Quantification kit. Each immunoSEQ 96-well plate was sequenced on its own single-read 150-cycle Illumina NextSeq 550 flow cell. On the study's bioinformatics: Because only junctional sequences without quality scores were contained in the immunoSEQ output, filtering matching that applied to full-length reads could not be performed. Sequences were annotated with PyIR, a Python wrapper for IgBLAST v1.9, using IMGT germline references to assign V/J genes and CDR3. Any read was removed if the V/J assignment was weak (E-value above 1e-6), the CDR3 was missing, or the read contained stop codons, out-of-frame junctions, or ambiguous translated residues. V3J clonotypes were defined as sequences sharing an identical inferred V gene, J gene, and CDR3 amino acid sequence. Percentage overlap between repertoires was calculated by dividing the number of shared unique clonotypes by the size of the smaller repertoire. Richness of each repertoire was evaluated using RTK rarefaction, the Chao1 estimator, and Recon v2.1 estimates of unobserved clonotypes. Generation probabilities were computed with OLGA for all TCRbeta clonotypes obtained by the gDNA method from several donors. What TCRdb holds here is the immuneACCESS table cut down to in-frame rearrangements. Part of the clones is not present; checked against another copy, under half of the missing clones reflect an unresolved V gene, and the others are unexplained. V, J and clone size were drawn from that table, and D and trimming were deduced from the DNA. The sample has around 370,000 clones on record, 96% of them singletons. Of the sample, approximately 0.32% is held by the ten largest clones.

The CDR3 goes from the cysteine to the phenylalanine over 13 residues. Only the CDR3 DNA is retained, 39 bases long and in frame from the first base. The germline V gene supplies CDR1 SQVTM and CDR2 ANQGSEA. The trim is 4 bases for V and 1 base for J, with a gap of 7 bases between the germline ends. The rearranged chain carries TRBV29-1 and TRBJ2-2; a confident D gene designation cannot be given. The sequencing input was memory CD8+ T cells sorted from blood. The label giving this sample's cell subset or site can be read as: CD45RO+ cells pooled with CCR7-negative TemRA cells. This TCR came from a man under 40 in good health. The DNA sequence reads TGCAGCGTTGGGTCAGGGAACACCGGGGAGCTGTTTTTT. Its amino acids are CSVGSGNTGELFF.